Following are 31 T cell receptor beta chains from one sample sequenced in a study of T cell repertoires in aging, cancer and after chemotherapy. The template was genomic DNA from peripheral blood, not RNA. A mixed TRB-A/B primer pool amplified rearranged TRB by multiplex touch-down PCR. Using its own MiXCR run on the multiplex PCR reads, TCRdb lists one record per CDR3 protein. The sample shows roughly 410 distinct CDR3 sequences, 40% of them seen only once. Input material: blood. The receptors were gathered from a human donor with a blood cancer.

By frequency in the sample, this clonotype is medium-sized. The chain employs TRBV20-1 and TRBJ1-5, with D possibly being TRBD1 (6 bases). V was cut by 6 bases and J by 4 bases, with 7 bases left in between. Germline assignment: CDR1 DFQATT and CDR2 SNEGSKA (reference sequence). This CDR3 comprises 11 residues. The chain's CDR3 is CSATGNQPQHF. Here the CDR3 DNA reads TGCAGTGCCACAGGGAATCAGCCCCAGCATTTT.

This clonotype is medium-sized by share. V is TRBV5-1 and J is TRBJ2-7; 8 bases are a match to TRBD1. CDR1 and CDR2 (germline): SGHRS, YFSETQ. V was clipped by 6 bases and J by 7 bases; unmatched bases: 9. The CDR3 is made up of 13 amino acids. As DNA, the CDR3 is TGCGCCAGCACTTCTGGACAGGGTTTAGAGCAGTACTTC. Its translation: CASTSGQGLEQYF.

The genes are TRBV4-3 and TRBJ1-2, with 11 bases identical to TRBD1. Germline V gene sequence: CDR1 LGHNA, CDR2 YSLEER. This CDR3 spans 19 amino acids. The junction had 12 bases not matched to a gene; V was cut back by 0 bases and J by 3 bases. The CDR3 here is CASSQDLGQGVREDYGYTF. In nucleotides, the CDR3 is TGCGCCAGCAGCCAAGATCTGGGACAGGGGGTGCGAGAAGACTATGGCTACACCTTC.

This clonotype counts as large. J is TRBJ1-2 and V is TRBV10-3, with 7 bases fitting TRBD1. Germline trimming cut 0 bases from V and 4 bases from J; bases unmatched to any gene: 5. There are 15 residues in the CDR3. Germline V gene lookup returns CDR1 ENHRY and CDR2 SYGVKD. The CDR3 bases are TGTGCCATCAGTGAGTCCGGGGGACAGTCCTATGGCTACACCTTC. Translated, it gives CAISESGGQSYGYTF.

The sample holds one count of this clonotype. This chain links TRBV19 with TRBJ2-1; TRBD1 might be the D (6 bases). With 2 bases removed from V and 9 bases from J, the gap between germline ends came to 14 bases. The CDR3 spans 14 residues. Looked up from germline, CDR1 is LNHDA and CDR2 is SQIVND (reference sequence). The CDR3 DNA reads as TGTGCCAGTAGTATAACAGCAAGAGGGGGTGAGCAGTTCTTC. This gives the protein CASSITARGGEQFF.

This clonotype is judged hyperexpanded. The V and J genes are TRBV27 and TRBJ1-1, with D unclear. CDR3 size: 13 residues. The V gene's germline CDR1 is MNHEY and CDR2 SMNVEV (reference sequence). Trimming shortened V by 3 bases and J by 3 bases, and 8 bases separated the two germline ends. CDR3 in amino acids: CASSLEQHTEAFF. In DNA form, the CDR3 reads TGTGCCAGCAGTTTGGAGCAGCACACTGAAGCTTTCTTT.

This clonotype is large (0.1 to 1%) by share. The CDR3 DNA is TGTGCCAGCAGCCGCAGGGGAGACATGGACGAGCAGTACTTC. Amino acids: CASSRRGDMDEQYF. The gene calls are TRBV6-6 and TRBJ2-7, with a weak D call TRBD1 (6 bases). The CDR3 has 14 amino acids. Looked up from germline, CDR1 is MNHNY and CDR2 is SVGAGI (reference sequence). Trimming cost V 6 bases and J 5 bases, with 17 bases left between them.

This chain uses TRBV19 with TRBJ2-2; 8 bases agree with TRBD2. Germline V gene sequence: CDR1 LNHDA, CDR2 SQIVND (reference sequence). This CDR3 is 15 amino acids long. V lost 2 bases and J lost 7; bases outside the gene matches: 6. The CDR3 DNA reads TGTGCCAGTAGTATATCTAGCGGGTACGTCGGGGAGCTGTTTTTT. Its protein is CASSISSGYVGELFF.

The chain joins TRBV29-1 to TRBJ2-1; 9 nucleotides match TRBD2. There are 15 residues in the CDR3. Germline V gene lookup returns CDR1 SQVTM and CDR2 ANQGSEA. J lost 3 bases, V lost 3 bases, and 6 bases had no gene match. The CDR3 coding sequence is TGCAGCGTTGATGGGCGGGAGGGCCTCTACAATGAGCAGTTCTTC. Amino acids: CSVDGREGLYNEQFF.

This clonotype rates as hyperexpanded. This CDR3 reads CASRHIAGGSYEQYF. CDR3 DNA: TGTGCCAGCAGACATATAGCGGGGGGGTCCTACGAGCAGTACTTC. V usage is TRBV6-5 and J usage is TRBJ2-7; 11 bases line up with TRBD2. Per the germline V gene, CDR1 is MNHEY and CDR2 is SVGAGI. Trimming removed 6 bases from V and 1 base from J; junction bases left unmatched: 5. This CDR3 region has 15 residues.

This clonotype is judged medium-sized. The chain uses TRBV5-1 and TRBJ2-5; 10 nucleotides align to TRBD2. The germline V gene encodes CDR1 SGHRS and CDR2 YFSETQ. CDR3 length: 16 residues. The ends lost 3 bases at V and 2 bases at J; junction bases unmatched: 7. The CDR3 coding sequence is TGCGCCAGCAGCTGGGGACTAGCGCCGGAACAAGAGACCCAGTACTTC. Translated: CASSWGLAPEQETQYF.

In the case of this clonotype: A much larger clone lies one base from this, so it may be a read error. This rearrangement joins TRBV20-1 to TRBJ1-2, with D perhaps matching TRBD1 (5 bases). Germline V lookup: CDR1 DFQATT, CDR2 SNEGSKA (reference sequence). This CDR3 contains 18 residues. DNA of the CDR3: TGCAGTGCTAGCAGGACACACGATCCCACCTTCCTTAACTATGGCCACACCTTC. Protein sequence: CSASRTHDPTFLNYGHTF.

In this sample, this clonotype is large. The chain recombines TRBV2 with TRBJ2-1; maybe TRBD1 (5 bases). Germline values: CDR1 SNHLY, CDR2 FYNNEI. V shed 3 bases and J shed 7 bases, with 16 bases lying between them. The CDR3 spans 15 residues. CDR3 DNA sequence: TGTGCCAGCAGTGATTCACAGGTAATGCCGAATGAGCAGTTCTTC. Amino acid sequence: CASSDSQVMPNEQFF.

The chain links TRBV29-1 to TRBJ2-5; tentatively, D is TRBD1 or TRBD2 (5 bases each). Germline loops: CDR1 SQVTM, CDR2 ANQGSEA. This CDR3 comprises 15 residues. Trimming left V 4 bases short and J 2 bases short, with 17 bases between. The DNA for the CDR3 is TGCAGCGTTGTTATCCCGGGACGGCGACAAGAGACCCAGTACTTC. Translating gives CSVVIPGRRQETQYF.

By share, this clonotype ranks as large. This chain uses TRBV19 with TRBJ2-7; D is uncertain. V was pared by 5 bases and J by 4 bases, with 6 bases between. CDR1 is LNHDA, CDR2 SQIVND, per germline (reference sequence). The CDR3 is 11 amino acids. CDR3 nucleotide sequence: TGTGCCAGTAGTCTAGGGTACGAGCAGTACTTC. Its translation is CASSLGYEQYF.

CDR3 DNA sequence: TGTGCCAGCAGTCTACAGGGAAGCAATCAGCCCCAGCATTTT. As protein: CASSLQGSNQPQHF. This chain joins TRBV6-5 and TRBJ1-5; a possible D gene is TRBD1 (6 bases). V lost 5 bases, J lost 1 base, and 9 bases lay in between. The CDR3 sequence is 14 residues long. Per the germline V gene, CDR1 is MNHEY and CDR2 is SVGAGI.

The rearrangement uses TRBV11-1 and TRBJ2-1; TRBD2 matches 11 bases. The trim removed 5 bases at V and 0 bases at J, leaving 6 bases unmatched. This CDR3 has 17 residues. Looked up from germline, CDR1 is SGHAT and CDR2 is FQDESV (reference sequence). The CDR3 spells CASSPETSGDSYNEQFF. CDR3 in DNA: TGTGCCAGCAGCCCGGAGACTAGCGGGGACTCCTACAATGAGCAGTTCTTC.

This sequence joins TRBV19 and TRBJ2-1; 7 bases map to TRBD1. Germline CDR1 LNHDA, CDR2 SQIVND (reference sequence). V dropped 9 bases and J dropped 4; count of bases not matched to a gene: 3. This CDR3 has 12 amino acids. The CDR3 reads CASRQGYNEQFF. CDR3 DNA sequence: TGTGCCAGCCGACAGGGATACAATGAGCAGTTCTTC.

By sample fraction, this clonotype is medium-sized. CDR3 protein: CASSLPLRDSYGYTF. CDR3 coding DNA: TGTGCCAGCAGTTTACCACTGCGGGACAGCTATGGCTACACCTTC. J is TRBJ1-2 and V is TRBV28, with 7 nucleotides matching TRBD1. The germline V gene encodes CDR1 MDHEN and CDR2 SYDVKM. The CDR3 length is 15 residues. The V gene end was trimmed by 2 bases and the J gene end by 4 bases; junction bases not matched to a gene: 7.

By sample share, this clonotype is medium-sized. The chain is built from TRBV5-1 and TRBJ1-4, with D perhaps matching TRBD1 (6 bases). Germline lookup yields CDR1 SGHRS and CDR2 YFSETQ. The CDR3 is made up of 15 amino acids. V gave up 4 bases and J gave up 6 bases, with 16 bases separating them. CDR3 residues: CASSMNQGTYEKLFF. As DNA, the CDR3 is TGCGCCAGCAGCATGAACCAGGGGACCTATGAAAAACTGTTTTTT.

This clonotype has a handful of counts. The CDR3 nucleotides read TGTGCCAGCAGACGACCAGGGGTGAACACTGAAGCTTTCTTT. Translation gives CASRRPGVNTEAFF. This rearrangement joins TRBV28 to TRBJ1-1, with a tentative D call TRBD1 (6 bases). CDR1 and CDR2 from the germline V gene are MDHEN and SYDVKM. The V and J ends lost 6 bases and 0 bases respectively, with 11 bases between them. The CDR3 is made up of 14 amino acids.

By proportion, this clonotype is large. This chain uses TRBV6-5 with TRBJ1-6; D is undetermined. V dropped 0 bases and J dropped 13 bases, with 10 bases sitting between them. The germline V gene encodes CDR1 MNHEY and CDR2 SVGAGI. The CDR3 length is 13 residues. CDR3 bases: TGTGCCAGCAGTTACTCGATGATAGCCCCCCTCCACTTT. Its protein product is CASSYSMIAPLHF.

This clonotype is categorized as medium-sized. The chain links TRBV2 to TRBJ1-1, with D hard to call. Germline V gene lookup returns CDR1 SNHLY and CDR2 FYNNEI. The CDR3 is 12 residues long. V lost 3 bases and J 10 bases, leaving 12 bases between the germline ends. CDR3 DNA sequence: TGTGCCAGCAGTGATAATAAGGTCCTAGCTTTCTTT. This translates into CASSDNKVLAFF. Complete variable domain (other parts from reference TRBV2 and TRBJ1-1): EPEVTQTPSHQVTQMGQEVILRCVPISNHLYFYWYRQILGQKVEFLVSFYNNEISEKSEIFDDQFSVERPDGSNFTLKIRSTKLEDSAMYFCASSDNKVLAFFGQGTRLTVV.

The chain couples TRBV20-1 to TRBJ2-7; 15 bases line up with TRBD2. The CDR3 is 15 residues long. Per germline, CDR1 DFQATT and CDR2 SNEGSKA (reference sequence). V dropped 5 bases and J dropped 1; count of bases not matched to a gene: 3. Here the CDR3 reads CSASGLAGGSYEQYF. CDR3 coding DNA: TGCAGTGCTTCAGGACTAGCGGGGGGGTCCTACGAGCAGTACTTC.

This clonotype is termed large. The CDR3 DNA follows: TGCAGTGCCCCGACAGATACGCAGTATTTT. It is translated as CSAPTDTQYF. The V call is TRBV20-1, the J call TRBJ2-3; D not certain. With 6 bases removed from V and 3 bases from J, the gap between germline ends came to 4 bases. Germline V gene data show CDR1 as DFQATT and CDR2 as SNEGSKA (reference sequence). CDR3 length: 10 residues.

This clonotype is deemed large. The gene calls are TRBV27 and TRBJ1-1; possible D gene TRBD1, 5 bases. Per the germline V gene, CDR1 is MNHEY and CDR2 is SMNVEV (reference sequence). Trimming stripped 3 bases from V and 4 bases from J, with 12 bases between. This CDR3 has 14 amino acids. The CDR3 DNA sequence: TGTGCCAGCAGTTTGCAGGGATGGGGCACTGAAGCTTTCTTT. It encodes CASSLQGWGTEAFF.

This clonotype is judged large. This chain links TRBV5-4 with TRBJ1-2; D is perhaps TRBD1 (5 bases). Trimming stripped 4 bases from V and 3 bases from J, with 19 bases between. Germline values: CDR1 SGHNT, CDR2 YYREEE (reference sequence). The CDR3 consists of 16 residues. In DNA, the CDR3 is TGTGCCAGCAGCCCCAGTGGGGGGTTTTTGGACTATGGCTACACCTTC. This codes for CASSPSGGFLDYGYTF.

The CDR3 sequence is CSATRDITLDQETQYF. CDR3 nucleotides: TGCAGTGCTACCCGGGACATTACTCTGGACCAAGAGACCCAGTACTTC. This sequence joins TRBV20-1 and TRBJ2-5; D possibly corresponds to TRBD1 (6 bases). Germline V CDR1 and CDR2: DFQATT, SNEGSKA (reference sequence). Deletions cut 4 bases from V and 0 bases from J, with 18 bases between. The CDR3 extends over 16 amino acids.

The gene calls are TRBV5-4 and TRBJ2-2; 13 bases are shared with TRBD2. V shed 3 bases, J shed 3 bases, and the junction held 2 bases outside the gene matches. CDR1 is SGHNT and CDR2 is YYREEE in the germline V gene (reference sequence). The CDR3 totals 16 residues. The CDR3 coding sequence is TGTGCCAGCAGCTCTGGGACTAGCGGGGACACCGGGGAGCTGTTTTTT. Translation gives CASSSGTSGDTGELFF.

The CDR3 spells CASSEGTGHTGELFF. The CDR3 DNA reads as TGTGCCAGCAGTGAGGGGACAGGGCACACCGGGGAGCTGTTTTTT. The chain carries TRBV6-4 and TRBJ2-2; 9 bases are shared with TRBD1. Germline V gene sequence: CDR1 MRHNA, CDR2 SNTAGT. V lost 3 bases, J lost 3 bases, and 2 bases stayed unmatched. The CDR3 extends over 15 amino acids.

This clonotype is classed as medium-sized. The chain uses TRBV20-1 and TRBJ1-4; D is perhaps TRBD1 (5 bases). In germline, CDR1 is DFQATT, CDR2 SNEGSKA (reference sequence). CDR3 size: 13 residues. Trimming shortened V by 6 bases and J by 4 bases, and 12 bases separated the two germline ends. CDR3 protein: CSAPGSGNEKLFF. The CDR3, as DNA: TGCAGTGCCCCAGGGAGTGGTAATGAAAAACTGTTTTTT.